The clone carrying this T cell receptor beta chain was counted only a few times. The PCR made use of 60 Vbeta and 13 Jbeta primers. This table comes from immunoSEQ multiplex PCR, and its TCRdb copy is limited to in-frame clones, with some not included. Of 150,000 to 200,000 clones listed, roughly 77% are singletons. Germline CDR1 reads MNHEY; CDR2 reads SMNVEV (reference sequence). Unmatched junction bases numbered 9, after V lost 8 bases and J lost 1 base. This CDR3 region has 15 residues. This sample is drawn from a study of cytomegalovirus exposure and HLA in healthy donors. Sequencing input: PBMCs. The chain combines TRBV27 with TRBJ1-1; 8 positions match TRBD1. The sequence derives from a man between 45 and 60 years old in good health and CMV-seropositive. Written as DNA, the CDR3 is TGTGCCAGCGGTTCAGGGGGCGGGGCGAACACTGAAGCTTTCTTT. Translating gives CASGSGGGANTEAFF.